These 8 T cell receptor beta chains originate from one sample sequenced in a study of blood T cell repertoires in COVID-19. Sequencing used immunoSEQ multiplex PCR; TCRdb keeps in-frame clones, though not all of them. The sample shows some 200,000 clones, 75% to 90% of them seen only once. The sequencing input was PBMCs or T cells enriched from blood (not recorded which). Receptors were obtained from a woman between 40 and 55 years old with acute COVID-19.

The rearrangement uses TRBV28 and TRBJ2-5; TRBD2 agrees at 16 bases. CDR1 and CDR2 from the germline V gene are MDHEN and SYDVKM. V trimming: 4 bases; J trimming: 5 bases; junction bases outside the gene matches: 4. This CDR3 has 16 residues. CDR3 sequence: CASSSGLAGGLETQYF. The CDR3 region has the DNA TGTGCCAGCAGTTCGGGACTAGCGGGGGGGCTGGAGACCCAGTACTTC.

The rearrangement joins TRBV5-4 to TRBJ1-1; D is possibly TRBD1 (5 bases). Germline V gene data show CDR1 as SGHNT and CDR2 as YYREEE (reference sequence). The CDR3 has 17 residues. V was shortened by 3 bases and J by 3 bases, with 21 bases between the two germline ends. CDR3 in amino acids: CASSSDRAQTVYTEAFF. As DNA, the CDR3 is TGTGCCAGCAGCTCTGACCGGGCTCAGACAGTGTACACTGAAGCTTTCTTT.

The CDR3 is CASSVVTGSATEAFF. The CDR3 DNA sequence: TGTGCCAGCAGCGTAGTTACAGGGTCCGCCACTGAAGCTTTCTTT. The chain recombines TRBV9 with TRBJ1-1; D perhaps matches TRBD1 (6 bases). This CDR3 comprises 15 residues. Deletions cut 0 bases from V and 4 bases from J, with 13 bases between. Germline CDR1 and CDR2: SGDLS and YYNGEE.

The gene calls are TRBV7-3 and TRBJ2-1, with TRBD1 matching over 9 bases. Losses at the gene ends were 4 bases for V and 2 bases for J; bases not matched to a gene: 3. This CDR3 is built from 15 residues. Germline values: CDR1 SGHTA, CDR2 FQGTGA. CDR3 sequence reads: CASSSGDRAYNEQFF. CDR3 nucleotides: TGTGCCAGCAGCTCTGGGGACAGGGCCTACAATGAGCAGTTCTTC.

This rearrangement joins TRBV6-6 to TRBJ2-7; TRBD1 might be the D (5 bases). This CDR3 has 15 amino acids. CDR1 and CDR2 (germline): MNHNY, SVGAGI (reference sequence). The V and J ends lost 0 bases and 1 base respectively, with 10 bases between them. In DNA, the CDR3 is TGTGCCAGCAGTTACTCGCCAGACAGTTCCTACGAGCAGTACTTC. Amino acid sequence: CASSYSPDSSYEQYF.

V is TRBV14 and J is TRBJ1-1; D gene unclear. Per germline, CDR1 SGHDN and CDR2 FVKESK. The V and J ends lost 3 bases and 11 bases respectively, with 16 bases between them. The CDR3 runs 13 residues. CDR3 DNA: TGTGCCAGCAGCCAGGACTGGGGAGGTTTTGCTTTCTTT. Its protein product is CASSQDWGGFAFF.

This clone was counted only a few times. The chain combines TRBV11-2 with TRBJ2-5; weak D call: TRBD2 (6 bases). The CDR3 is made up of 14 amino acids. V shed 6 bases and J shed 0 bases, with 11 bases lying between them. Germline CDR1 SGHAT, CDR2 FQNNGV. The CDR3 DNA follows: TGTGCCAGCAGGGCGGGGAACCACCAAGAGACCCAGTACTTC. It translates to CASRAGNHQETQYF.

This chain's CDR3 is CASSHTGQGALSEQFF. The CDR3 DNA sequence: TGCGCCAGCAGTCATACGGGACAGGGGGCTTTGAGCGAGCAGTTCTTC. The chain combines TRBV23-1 with TRBJ2-1; 12 bases agree with TRBD1. TRBV23-1 is sorted into the ORF group, with uncertain function. The CDR3 extends over 16 amino acids. The V segment lost 3 bases and the J segment 10 bases; nucleotides outside the gene matches: 10.